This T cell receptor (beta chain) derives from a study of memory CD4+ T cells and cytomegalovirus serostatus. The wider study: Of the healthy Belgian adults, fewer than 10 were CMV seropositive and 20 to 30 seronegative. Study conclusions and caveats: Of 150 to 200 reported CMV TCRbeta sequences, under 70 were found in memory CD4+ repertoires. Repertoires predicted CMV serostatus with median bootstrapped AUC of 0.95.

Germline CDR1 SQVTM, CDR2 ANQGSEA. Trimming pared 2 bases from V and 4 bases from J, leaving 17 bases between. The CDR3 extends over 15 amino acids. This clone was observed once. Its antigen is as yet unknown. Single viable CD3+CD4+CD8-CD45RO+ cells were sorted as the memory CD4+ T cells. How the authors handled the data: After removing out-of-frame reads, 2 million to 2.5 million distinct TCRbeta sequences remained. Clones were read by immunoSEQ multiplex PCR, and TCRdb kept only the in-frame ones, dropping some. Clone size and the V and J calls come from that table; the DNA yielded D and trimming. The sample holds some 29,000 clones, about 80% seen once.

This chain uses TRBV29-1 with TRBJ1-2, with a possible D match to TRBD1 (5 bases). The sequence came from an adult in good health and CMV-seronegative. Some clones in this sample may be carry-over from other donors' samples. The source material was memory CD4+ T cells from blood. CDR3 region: CSVEHLTGWAYGYTF. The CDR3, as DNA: TGCAGCGTTGAACATTTAACAGGATGGGCCTATGGCTACACCTTC. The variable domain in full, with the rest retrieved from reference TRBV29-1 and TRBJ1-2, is SAVISQKPSRDICQRGTSLTIQCQVDSQVTMMFWYRQQPGQSLTLIATANQGSEATYESGFVIDKFPISRPNLTFSTLTVSNMSPEDSSIYLCSVEHLTGWAYGYTFGSGTRLTVV.